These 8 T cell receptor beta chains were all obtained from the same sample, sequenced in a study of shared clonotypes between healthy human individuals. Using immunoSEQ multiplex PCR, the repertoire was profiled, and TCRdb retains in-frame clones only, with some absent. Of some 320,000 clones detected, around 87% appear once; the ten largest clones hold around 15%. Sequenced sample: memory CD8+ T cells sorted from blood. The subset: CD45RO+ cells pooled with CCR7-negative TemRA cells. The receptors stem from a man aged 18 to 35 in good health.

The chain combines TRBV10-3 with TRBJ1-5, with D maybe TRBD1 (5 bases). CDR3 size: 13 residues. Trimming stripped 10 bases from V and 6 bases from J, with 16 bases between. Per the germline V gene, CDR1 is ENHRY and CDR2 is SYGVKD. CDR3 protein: CATTPPRVQPQHF. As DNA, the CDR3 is TGTGCCACCACACCGCCCAGGGTTCAGCCCCAGCATTTT.

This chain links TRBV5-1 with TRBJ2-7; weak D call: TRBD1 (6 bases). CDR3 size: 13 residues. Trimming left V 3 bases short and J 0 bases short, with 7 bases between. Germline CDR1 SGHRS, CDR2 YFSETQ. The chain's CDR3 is CASSSDSSYEQYF. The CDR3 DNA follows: TGCGCCAGCAGCTCGGACAGCTCCTACGAGCAGTACTTC.

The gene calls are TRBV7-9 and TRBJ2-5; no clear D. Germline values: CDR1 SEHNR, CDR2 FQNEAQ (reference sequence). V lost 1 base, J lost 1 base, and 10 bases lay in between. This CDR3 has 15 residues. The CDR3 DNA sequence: TGTGCCAGCAGCTTAGTGCTGGCCCTCCAAGAGACCCAGTACTTC. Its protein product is CASSLVLALQETQYF.

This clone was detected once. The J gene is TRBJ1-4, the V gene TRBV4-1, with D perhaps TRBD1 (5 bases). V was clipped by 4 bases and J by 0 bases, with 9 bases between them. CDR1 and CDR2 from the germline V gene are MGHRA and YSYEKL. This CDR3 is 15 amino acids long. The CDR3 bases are TGCGCCAGCAGCCTGAGACAGACAACTAATGAAAAACTGTTTTTT. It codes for CASSLRQTTNEKLFF.

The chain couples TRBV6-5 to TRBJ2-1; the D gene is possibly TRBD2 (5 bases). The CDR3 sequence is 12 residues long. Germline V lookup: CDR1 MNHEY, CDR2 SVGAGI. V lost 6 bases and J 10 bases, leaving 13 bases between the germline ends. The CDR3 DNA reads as TGTGCCAGCAGCTCCGGACTCCGGGAGCAGTTCTTC. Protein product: CASSSGLREQFF.

This chain's CDR3 is CASSFSGTDTQYF. DNA of the CDR3: TGTGCCAGCAGTTTTTCGGGGACAGATACGCAGTATTTT. The gene calls are TRBV28 and TRBJ2-3, with D possibly matching TRBD2 (5 bases). V lost 3 bases and J lost 3, with 7 bases in between. This CDR3 is 13 amino acids long. Germline loops: CDR1 MDHEN, CDR2 SYDVKM.

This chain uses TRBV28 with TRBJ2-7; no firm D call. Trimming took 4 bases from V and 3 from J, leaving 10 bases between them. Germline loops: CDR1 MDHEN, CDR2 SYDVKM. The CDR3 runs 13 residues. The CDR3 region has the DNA TGTGCCAGCAGTTATAGCCCCTTCTACGAGCAGTACTTC. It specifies CASSYSPFYEQYF. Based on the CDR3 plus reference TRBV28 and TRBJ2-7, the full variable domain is DVKVTQSSRYLVKRTGEKVFLECVQDMDHENMFWYRQDPGLGLRLIYFSYDVKMKEKGDIPEGYSVSREKKERFSLILESASTNQTSMYLCASSYSPFYEQYFGPGTRLTVT.

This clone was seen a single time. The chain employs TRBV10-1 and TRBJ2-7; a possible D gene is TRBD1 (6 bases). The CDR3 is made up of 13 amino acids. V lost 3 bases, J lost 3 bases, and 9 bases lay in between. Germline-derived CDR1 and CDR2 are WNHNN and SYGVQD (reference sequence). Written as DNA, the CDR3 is TGCGCCAGCAGTGAAGGACAGCTCTACGAGCAGTACTTC. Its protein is CASSEGQLYEQYF.